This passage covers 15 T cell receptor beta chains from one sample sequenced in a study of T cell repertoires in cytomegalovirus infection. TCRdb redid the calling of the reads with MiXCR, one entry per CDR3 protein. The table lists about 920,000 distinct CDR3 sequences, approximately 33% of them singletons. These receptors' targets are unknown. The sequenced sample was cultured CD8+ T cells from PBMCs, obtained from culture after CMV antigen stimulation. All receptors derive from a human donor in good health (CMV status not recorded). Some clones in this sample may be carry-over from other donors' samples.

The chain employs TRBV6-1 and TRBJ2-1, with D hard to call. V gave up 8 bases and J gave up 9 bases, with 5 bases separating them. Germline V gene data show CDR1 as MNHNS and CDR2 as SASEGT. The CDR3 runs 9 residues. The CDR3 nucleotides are TGTGCCAGCGGGGTTGAGCAGTTCTTC. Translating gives CASGVEQFF.

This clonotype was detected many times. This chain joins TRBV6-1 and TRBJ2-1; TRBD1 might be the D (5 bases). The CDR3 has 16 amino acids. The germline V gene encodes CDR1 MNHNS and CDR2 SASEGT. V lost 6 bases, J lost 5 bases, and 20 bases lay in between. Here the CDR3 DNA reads TGTGCCAGCAGACAGGTCTCAGGGTTTTCCCACAATGAGCAGTTCTTC. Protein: CASRQVSGFSHNEQFF.

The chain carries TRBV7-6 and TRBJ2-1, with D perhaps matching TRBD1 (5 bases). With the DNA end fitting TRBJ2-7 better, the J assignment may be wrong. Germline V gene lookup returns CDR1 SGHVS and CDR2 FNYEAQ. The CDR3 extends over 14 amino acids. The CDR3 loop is CASRQTRVDNEQYF. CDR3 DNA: TGTGCCAGCAGGCAGACCAGGGTAGACAATGAGCAGTACTTC.

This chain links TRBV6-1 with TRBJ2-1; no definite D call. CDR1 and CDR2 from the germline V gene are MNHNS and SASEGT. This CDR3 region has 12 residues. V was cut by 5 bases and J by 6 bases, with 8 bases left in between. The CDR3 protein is CASSPGPNEQFF. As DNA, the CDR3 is TGTGCCAGCAGTCCGGGTCCCAATGAGCAGTTCTTC.

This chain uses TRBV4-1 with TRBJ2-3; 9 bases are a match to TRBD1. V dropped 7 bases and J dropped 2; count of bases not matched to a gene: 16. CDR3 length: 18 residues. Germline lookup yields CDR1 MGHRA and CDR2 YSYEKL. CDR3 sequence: CASNPGTGRFGFTDTQYF. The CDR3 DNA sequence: TGCGCCAGCAACCCCGGGACAGGGAGGTTCGGGTTCACAGATACGCAGTATTTT.

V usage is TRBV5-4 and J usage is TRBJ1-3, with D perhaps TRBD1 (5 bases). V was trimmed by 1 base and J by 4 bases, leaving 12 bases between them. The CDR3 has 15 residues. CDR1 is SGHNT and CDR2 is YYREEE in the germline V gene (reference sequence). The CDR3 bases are TGTGCCAGCAGCTTGCAGGGAAACACGGGAAACACCATATATTTT. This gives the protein CASSLQGNTGNTIYF.

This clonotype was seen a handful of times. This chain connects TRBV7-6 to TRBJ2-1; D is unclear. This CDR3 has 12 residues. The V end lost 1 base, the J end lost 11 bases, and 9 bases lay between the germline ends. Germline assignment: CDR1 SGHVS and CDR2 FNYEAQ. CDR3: CASSLDPRKQFF. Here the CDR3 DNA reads TGTGCCAGCAGCTTAGATCCTAGGAAGCAGTTCTTC.

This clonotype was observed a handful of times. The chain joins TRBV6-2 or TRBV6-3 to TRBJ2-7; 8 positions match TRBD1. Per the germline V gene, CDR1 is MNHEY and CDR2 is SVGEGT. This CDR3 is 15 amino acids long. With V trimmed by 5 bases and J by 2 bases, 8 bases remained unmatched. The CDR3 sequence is CASSNRDRRPYEQYV. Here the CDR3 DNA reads TGTGCCAGCAGTAACCGGGACAGGAGGCCCTACGAGCAGTACGTC.

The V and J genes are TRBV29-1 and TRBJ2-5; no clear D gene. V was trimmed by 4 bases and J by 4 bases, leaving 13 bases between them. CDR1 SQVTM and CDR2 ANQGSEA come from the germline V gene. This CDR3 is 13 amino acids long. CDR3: CSVVTVNAETQYF. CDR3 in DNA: TGCAGCGTTGTTACGGTGAATGCAGAGACCCAGTACTTC. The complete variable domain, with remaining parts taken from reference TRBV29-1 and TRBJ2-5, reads SAVISQKPSRDICQRGTSLTIQCQVDSQVTMMFWYRQQPGQSLTLIATANQGSEATYESGFVIDKFPISRPNLTFSTLTVSNMSPEDSSIYLCSVVTVNAETQYFGPGTRLLVL.

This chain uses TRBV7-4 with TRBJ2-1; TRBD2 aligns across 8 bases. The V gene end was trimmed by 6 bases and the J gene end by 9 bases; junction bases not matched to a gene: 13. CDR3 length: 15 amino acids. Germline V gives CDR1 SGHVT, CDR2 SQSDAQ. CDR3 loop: CASSPTSAAGFEQFF. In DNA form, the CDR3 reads TGTGCCAGCAGTCCGACTAGCGCAGCAGGGTTTGAGCAGTTCTTC.

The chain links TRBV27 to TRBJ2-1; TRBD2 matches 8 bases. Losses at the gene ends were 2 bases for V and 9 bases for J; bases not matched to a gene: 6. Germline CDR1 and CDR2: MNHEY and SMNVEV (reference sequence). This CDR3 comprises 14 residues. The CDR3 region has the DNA TGTGCCAGCAGTTTACGGGGGGGGGTAACTGAGCAGTTCTTC. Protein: CASSLRGGVTEQFF.

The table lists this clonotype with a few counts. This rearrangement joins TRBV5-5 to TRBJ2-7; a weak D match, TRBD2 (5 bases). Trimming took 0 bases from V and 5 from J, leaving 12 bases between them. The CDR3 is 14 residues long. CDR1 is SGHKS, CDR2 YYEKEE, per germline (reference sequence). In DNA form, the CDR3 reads TGTGCCAGCAGCTTGGGGGCTAGCACCCACGAGCAGTACTTC. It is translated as CASSLGASTHEQYF.

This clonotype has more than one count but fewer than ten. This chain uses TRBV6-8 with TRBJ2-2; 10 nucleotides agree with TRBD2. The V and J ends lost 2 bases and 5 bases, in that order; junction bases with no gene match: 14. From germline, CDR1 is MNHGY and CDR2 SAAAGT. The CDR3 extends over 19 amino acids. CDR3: CASSYPVEIAGGGTGELFF. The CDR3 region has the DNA TGTGCCAGCAGTTACCCCGTGGAGATAGCGGGGGGAGGAACCGGGGAGCTGTTTTTT.

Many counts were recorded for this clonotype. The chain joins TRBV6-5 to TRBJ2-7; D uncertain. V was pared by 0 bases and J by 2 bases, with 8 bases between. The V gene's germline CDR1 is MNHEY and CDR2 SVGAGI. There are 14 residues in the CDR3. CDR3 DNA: TGTGCCAGCAGTTACTCTGGCCGAGCCTACGAGCAGTACTTC. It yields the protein CASSYSGRAYEQYF.

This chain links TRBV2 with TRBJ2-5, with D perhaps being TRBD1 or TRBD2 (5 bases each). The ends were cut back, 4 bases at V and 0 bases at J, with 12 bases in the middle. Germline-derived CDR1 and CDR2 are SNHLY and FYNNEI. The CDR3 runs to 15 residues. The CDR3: CASSVGASYQETQYF. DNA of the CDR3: TGTGCCAGCAGTGTCGGGGCATCGTACCAAGAGACCCAGTACTTC.